This TCR beta chain was captured in a study of response to subunit inactivated influenza vaccine. TCRdb passed the RT-PCR reads through MiXCR, listing each CDR3 protein once. Among around 520,000 distinct CDR3 sequences listed, about 25% were seen once. This clonotype was seen a handful of times. Its antigen is unknown. Whole-study results and caveats: That few new T cells are recruited by each seasonal influenza vaccination was the authors' suggestion.

The CDR3 has 14 residues. The V and J ends lost 4 bases and 3 bases respectively, with 12 bases between them. CDR1 is SGHAT, CDR2 FQNNGV, per germline. This clonotype was sampled from a man aged 45 to 65 who received an inactivated influenza vaccine. Specimen: CD4+ T cells sorted from PBMCs, collected more than 4 days after vaccination. This chain links TRBV11-2 with TRBJ1-1; D not certain. CDR3 bases: TGTGCCAGCAGCTCCTGGGTGGGTGACACTGAAGCTTTCTTT. It is translated as CASSSWVGDTEAFF.